This T cell receptor beta chain is from a study of T cell changes during pregnancy in multiple sclerosis. The CDR3 consists of 16 residues. V gave up 4 bases and J gave up 10 bases; unmatched junction bases: 12. Germline values: CDR1 SGHTA, CDR2 FQGNSA. Sequencing used immunoSEQ multiplex PCR; TCRdb keeps in-frame clones, though not all of them. The table includes 60,000 to 75,000 clones, roughly 92% detected once. The J gene is TRBJ2-1, the V gene TRBV7-2; 11 bases fit TRBD2. The sequencing used peripheral blood, collected in the second trimester of pregnancy. The receptor was isolated from a female donor with multiple sclerosis, enrolled in a pregnancy study. For the CDR3, the DNA is TGTGCCAGCAGCTCTAGCGGGGGGAGTATGGTTATCGAGCAGTTCTTC. It is translated as CASSSSGGSMVIEQFF.